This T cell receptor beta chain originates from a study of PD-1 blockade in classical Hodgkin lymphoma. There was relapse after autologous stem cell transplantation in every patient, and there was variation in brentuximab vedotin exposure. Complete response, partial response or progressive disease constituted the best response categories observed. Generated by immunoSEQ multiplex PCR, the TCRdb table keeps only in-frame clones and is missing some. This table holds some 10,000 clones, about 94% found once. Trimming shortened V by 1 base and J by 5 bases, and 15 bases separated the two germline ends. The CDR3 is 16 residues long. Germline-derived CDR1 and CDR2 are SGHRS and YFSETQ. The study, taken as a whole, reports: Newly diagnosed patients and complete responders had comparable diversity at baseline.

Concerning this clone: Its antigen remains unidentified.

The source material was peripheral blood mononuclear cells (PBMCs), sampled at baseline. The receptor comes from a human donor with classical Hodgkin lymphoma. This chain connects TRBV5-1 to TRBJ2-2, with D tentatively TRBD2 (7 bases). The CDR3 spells CASSLNAGADTGELFF. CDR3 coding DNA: TGCGCCAGCAGCTTGAATGCGGGGGCAGATACCGGGGAGCTGTTTTTT.